The clone carrying this T cell receptor (beta chain) has only one observation. Seattle cases were enrolled at active infection and followed longitudinally. This record comes from a study of blood T cell repertoires in COVID-19. Study-wide background: Whether acute or convalescent, the COVID-19 samples came from the United States, Italy and Spain.

The CDR3 length is 17 residues. The V segment lost 2 bases and the J segment 4 bases; nucleotides outside the gene matches: 12. Germline CDR1 is SEHNR and CDR2 is FQNEAQ (reference sequence). Sequencing was performed with immunoSEQ multiplex PCR; in TCRdb, only in-frame clones are kept and a portion is missing. The data show about 270,000 clones, around 90% seen once. V gene TRBV7-9 combines with J gene TRBJ2-3; 7 bases are a match to TRBD2. The TCR sequence derives from a person under 30 with COVID-19, enrolled during active disease. The sample consisted of peripheral blood. The CDR3 DNA reads as TGTGCCAGCAGCTTACCCGCTAGCGGAGATGCGGCAGATACGCAGTATTTT. This codes for CASSLPASGDAADTQYF.